Listed here are 28 T cell receptor beta chains from one sample, sequenced in a study of blood T cells in healthy people across ages. The second PCR ran roughly 6 to 11 cycles with a sample-barcoded 5' primer and J-beta primers. One entry per CDR3 protein results from TCRdb running MiXCR on the 5' RACE reads. This table has 1.5 million to 2 million distinct CDR3 sequences, approximately 28% appearing once. Sequencing was carried out using blood. Receptors originate from a young woman in good health.

With regard to this clonotype: The junction shows a germline mismatch at one end, possibly a read error. The chain employs TRBV4-1 and TRBJ2-5; D not resolved. The CDR3 sequence is 14 residues long. Germline-derived CDR1 and CDR2 are MGHRA and YSYEKL. The CDR3 spells CASNQGPEVETQYF. As DNA, the CDR3 is TGCGCCAGCAACCAAGGCCCCGAGGTGGAGACCCAGTACTTC.

The chain carries TRBV5-1 and TRBJ1-6; D ambiguous. Trimming removed 5 bases at V and 6 bases at J, with 12 bases between. This CDR3 region has 14 residues. In germline, CDR1 is SGHRS, CDR2 YFSETQ. CDR3 amino acids: CASRPGLANSPLHF. DNA for the CDR3: TGCGCCAGCAGGCCAGGACTGGCTAATTCACCCCTCCACTTT.

The rearrangement joins TRBV12-3 or TRBV12-4 to TRBJ2-7, with TRBD2 matching over 11 bases. The end of the DNA aligns better with TRBJ2-5, so the J call may be wrong. This CDR3 contains 16 residues. CDR3 residues: CASSLRSGGALETQYF. Here the CDR3 DNA reads TGTGCCAGCAGTTTGCGTAGCGGGGGGGCCTTGGAGACCCAGTACTTC.

This clonotype turned up a few times. The chain employs TRBV11-2 and TRBJ1-6, with 7 bases that match TRBD1. CDR1 is SGHAT and CDR2 is FQNNGV in the germline V gene. The CDR3 contains 14 residues. The V gene end was trimmed by 5 bases and the J gene end by 8 bases; junction bases not matched to a gene: 6. CDR3 sequence (DNA): TGTGCCAGCAGCCGACAGGGTTCGGATTCACCCCTCCACTTT. Translated: CASSRQGSDSPLHF.

Worth noting for this clonotype: An end of the junction differs from the germline gene, which may be a read error. The chain recombines TRBV6-6 with TRBJ2-1; 11 bases line up with TRBD2. The germline gives CDR1 MNHNY, CDR2 SVGAGI (reference sequence). The CDR3 sequence is 16 residues long. The CDR3 DNA sequence: TGTGCCAGCAGTTACGGCCCGACTAGCGGGGACAATGGGCAGTTCTTC. Encoded protein: CASSYGPTSGDNGQFF.

Notes on this clonotype: Compared with germline, one end of the junction differs, possibly owing to a read error. The chain recombines TRBV7-6 with TRBJ2-1; D is undetermined. The CDR3 consists of 12 residues. Germline V gives CDR1 SGHVS, CDR2 FNYEAQ. CDR3 nucleotide sequence: TGTGCCAGCAGCTTATTGGTCAATGAGCAGTTATTC. It translates to CASSLLVNEQLF.

Ten or more counts support this clonotype. The V and J genes are TRBV7-9 and TRBJ1-1; D not resolved. The CDR3 has 14 residues. Germline V gene data show CDR1 as SEHNR and CDR2 as FQNEAQ (reference sequence). The V gene lost 5 bases and the J gene lost 2 bases, with 12 bases spanning the gap. In nucleotides, the CDR3 is TGTGCCAGCAGCGGCCCCACCACCAACACTGAAGCTTTCTTT. Amino acid sequence: CASSGPTTNTEAFF.

V usage is TRBV6-5 and J usage is TRBJ2-7, with unresolved D. With 8 bases removed from V and 2 bases from J, the gap between germline ends came to 10 bases. The CDR3 runs 12 residues. Germline V gene lookup returns CDR1 MNHEY and CDR2 SVGAGI. As DNA, the CDR3 is TGTGCCAGCGGGCGCTACCCCTACGAGCAGTACTTC. Its translation: CASGRYPYEQYF.

This clonotype was counted a few times. The chain combines TRBV28 with TRBJ1-1; weak D call: TRBD1 (5 bases). The germline V and J ends were trimmed by 7 bases and 1 base, with 13 bases remaining between them. Germline V gene lookup returns CDR1 MDHEN and CDR2 SYDVKM. This CDR3 is 14 amino acids long. The CDR3, as DNA: TGTGCCAGCACCGCGACAGCACGGAACACTGAAGCTTTCTTT. It is translated as CASTATARNTEAFF.

This clonotype has at least ten counts. The CDR3 here is CASSRTTGQRNIQYF. The CDR3 nucleotides read TGTGCCAGCAGCCGAACGACAGGGCAGCGAAACATTCAGTACTTC. The V gene is TRBV7-8, the J gene TRBJ2-4; 7 bases are a match to TRBD1. The V segment lost 5 bases and the J segment 6 bases; nucleotides outside the gene matches: 10. Germline loops: CDR1 SGHVS, CDR2 FQNEAQ. The CDR3 contains 15 residues. Supplemented by reference TRBV7-8 and TRBJ2-4, the full variable domain reads GAGVSQSPRYKVAKRGQDVALRCDPISGHVSLFWYQQALGQGPEFLTYFQNEAQLDKSGLPSDRFFAERPEGSVSTLKIQRTQQEDSAVYLCASSRTTGQRNIQYFGAGTRLSVL.

This chain connects TRBV9 to TRBJ2-7; 9 bases are a match to TRBD2. V lost 0 bases to trimming and J lost 7 bases; unmatched junction nucleotides: 8. This CDR3 is built from 15 residues. Per germline, CDR1 SGDLS and CDR2 YYNGEE. In DNA, the CDR3 is TGTGCCAGCAGCGTAGGGAGCGGGAGGCACAATGAGCAGTACTTC. It encodes CASSVGSGRHNEQYF.

Comment on this clonotype: The junction departs from germline at one end; a sequencing error may be responsible. This rearrangement joins TRBV7-9 to TRBJ1-2, with D possibly TRBD1 on 5 matching bases. The germline gives CDR1 SEHNR, CDR2 FQNEAQ (reference sequence). The length of the CDR3 is 14 residues. The CDR3 protein is CAGSLRGGSGGYTF. CDR3 bases: TGTGCCGGCAGCTTAAGGGGTGGCAGTGGTGGCTACACCTTC.

This clonotype came up a few times. The CDR3 sequence is CASSSLGVLTDTQYF. Here the CDR3 DNA reads TGTGCCAGCAGCTCACTCGGGGTGCTCACAGATACGCAGTATTTT. The J gene is TRBJ2-3, the V gene TRBV7-2, with a weak D call TRBD2 (5 bases). CDR3 length: 15 residues. Looked up from germline, CDR1 is SGHTA and CDR2 is FQGNSA. The V and J ends lost 4 bases and 2 bases respectively, with 13 bases between them.

The V and J genes are TRBV15 and TRBJ2-7, with 8 nucleotides matching TRBD1. Germline assignment: CDR1 LNHNV and CDR2 YYDKDF (reference sequence). With 2 bases clipped from V and 8 bases from J, the junction kept 8 bases outside the gene matches. The CDR3 is made up of 14 amino acids. CDR3 sequence reads: CATSRRTGNVQQYF. The DNA of the CDR3 is TGTGCCACCAGCAGAAGGACAGGGAACGTTCAGCAGTACTTC.

The sample holds one count of this clonotype. Being one base from a much bigger clone, this may be a read error. The chain couples TRBV4-2 to TRBJ2-5, with D hard to call. Germline CDR1 and CDR2: LGHNA and YNFKEQ. This CDR3 region has 14 residues. CDR3 sequence (DNA): TGTGCCGGCAGCCACGTGGGCCAGAGAGAGACCCAGTACTTC. Encoded protein: CAGSHVGQRETQYF.

The genes are TRBV7-2 and TRBJ1-1; no firm D call. Germline V CDR1 and CDR2: SGHTA, FQGNSA. V was cut by 2 bases and J by 5 bases, with 15 bases left in between. CDR3 length: 15 amino acids. Here the CDR3 reads CASSLSSDIGTEAFF. CDR3 sequence (DNA): TGTGCCAGCAGCTTATCTTCAGACATCGGAACTGAAGCTTTCTTT. Full variable domain (remainder filled in from reference TRBV7-2 and TRBJ1-1): GAGVSQSPSNKVTEKGKDVELRCDPISGHTALYWYRQSLGQGLEFLIYFQGNSAPDKSGLPSDRFSAERTGGSVSTLTIQRTQQEDSAVYLCASSLSSDIGTEAFFGQGTRLTVV.

This clonotype came up a few times. The chain recombines TRBV29-1 with TRBJ2-3, with unresolved D. The germline CDR1 and CDR2 sequences are SQVTM and ANQGSEA. The CDR3 runs to 15 residues. V gave up 1 base and J gave up 7 bases, with 18 bases separating them. CDR3: CSVEAEGSLWNTQYF. The CDR3, as DNA: TGCAGCGTTGAAGCGGAAGGGTCTCTTTGGAATACGCAGTATTTT.

This clonotype was seen a single time. The chain couples TRBV5-1 to TRBJ1-1, with no clear D. Germline V gene data show CDR1 as SGHRS and CDR2 as YFSETQ. The CDR3 consists of 13 residues. Trimming left V 2 bases short and J 4 bases short, with 9 bases between. The CDR3 sequence: CASSFIDITEAFF. CDR3 nucleotides: TGCGCCAGCAGCTTTATAGACATCACTGAAGCTTTCTTT.

The chain recombines TRBV20-1 with TRBJ2-4, with a tentative D call TRBD1 (6 bases). The CDR3 has 15 residues. Trimming left V 3 bases short and J 3 bases short, with 15 bases between. In germline, CDR1 is DFQATT, CDR2 SNEGSKA (reference sequence). CDR3 DNA sequence: TGCAGTGCTAGGGAACAGGGTCGAGTCAAAAACATTCAGTACTTC. This encodes CSAREQGRVKNIQYF.

This clonotype was recorded a few times. The chain recombines TRBV28 with TRBJ1-5, with 7 bases identical to TRBD1. CDR3 length: 15 amino acids. J was trimmed by 7 bases and V by 1 base; bases with no gene match: 7. Germline V gene data show CDR1 as MDHEN and CDR2 as SYDVKM. DNA for the CDR3: TGTGCCAGCAGTTTATTAGTAGGGGGCGGGCAGCCCCAGCATTTT. It translates to CASSLLVGGGQPQHF.

About this clonotype itself: A much more abundant neighbour one base away suggests this may be a read error. The rearrangement uses TRBV7-9 and TRBJ2-4; unclear D gene. The DNA end lines up better with TRBJ2-7; the J call may be wrong. Germline V gene data show CDR1 as SEHNR and CDR2 as FQNEAQ (reference sequence). The CDR3 contains 14 residues. The CDR3 DNA sequence: TGTGCCAGCAGCCCCCCGTCCAGGTGTAGCGAGCAGTACTTC. Translating it yields CASSPPSRCSEQYF.

This clonotype was counted at least ten times. The V gene is TRBV5-4, the J gene TRBJ2-7, with TRBD2 matching over 8 bases. The CDR3 runs 14 residues. J lost 0 bases, V lost 3 bases, and 2 bases had no gene match. The germline gives CDR1 SGHNT, CDR2 YYREEE (reference sequence). Here the CDR3 DNA reads TGTGCCAGCAGCTGGGGGACTAGCTCCTACGAGCAGTACTTC. It translates to CASSWGTSSYEQYF.

In the case of this clonotype: A read error is possible here, since a much larger clone lies one base away. The chain couples TRBV5-4 to TRBJ1-2; tentatively, D is TRBD1 (6 bases). The CDR3 sequence is 13 residues long. Germline CDR1 SGHNT, CDR2 YYREEE (reference sequence). Trimming left V 4 bases short and J 10 bases short, with 17 bases between. The CDR3 spells CASSGGPPAHYTF. Here the CDR3 DNA reads TGTGCCAGCAGCGGGGGGCCACCTGCACACTACACCTTC.

This clonotype was picked up a small number of times. J is TRBJ2-4 and V is TRBV27, with 7 bases matching TRBD1. Trimming removed 3 bases from V and 13 bases from J; junction bases left unmatched: 9. In germline, CDR1 is MNHEY, CDR2 SMNVEV (reference sequence). The CDR3 extends over 13 amino acids. CDR3 coding DNA: TGTGCCAGCAGTTTTAAGACAGGGAGAGAGCAGTACTTC. Translation: CASSFKTGREQYF.

This clonotype has ten or more counts. V and J are TRBV11-2 and TRBJ2-7, with D unclear. Trimming pared 5 bases from V and 4 bases from J, leaving 9 bases between. The CDR3 is 12 amino acids. CDR1 and CDR2 (germline): SGHAT, FQNNGV. The CDR3 sequence: CASSTNAYEQYF. CDR3 sequence (DNA): TGTGCCAGCAGCACCAACGCTTACGAGCAGTACTTC.

The gene calls are TRBV12-3 or TRBV12-4 and TRBJ1-5; 8 positions agree with TRBD1. V lost 5 bases, J lost 5 bases, and 11 bases stayed unmatched. The CDR3 covers 16 residues. The CDR3 nucleotides read TGTGCCAGCAGTGGGGGACAGGATCCTCGTGATCAGCCCCAGCATTTT. Translated, it gives CASSGGQDPRDQPQHF.

This clonotype has at least ten counts. The gene calls are TRBV29-1 and TRBJ2-1, with a possible D match to TRBD2 (7 bases). V lost 7 bases to trimming and J lost 0 bases, with 34 bases between them. The CDR3 has 21 amino acids. Germline V gene lookup returns CDR1 SQVTM and CDR2 ANQGSEA. Here the CDR3 DNA reads TGCAGCGCACGAGCTTCCAGGGGAGGCCAGGTGGGGGGGAGCTCCTACAATGAGCAGTTCTTC. It is translated as CSARASRGGQVGGSSYNEQFF.

This clonotype appeared a few times. The chain recombines TRBV3-1 with TRBJ2-7, with D tentatively TRBD1 or TRBD2 (5 bases each). From germline, CDR1 is LGHDT and CDR2 YNNKEL (reference sequence). This CDR3 is built from 16 residues. Deletions cut 3 bases from V and 3 bases from J, with 18 bases between. The CDR3 loop reads CASSQSGLRGFYEQYF. The CDR3 DNA reads TGTGCCAGCAGCCAGTCGGGGTTGAGGGGATTCTACGAGCAGTACTTC.